These 32 T cell receptor beta chains originate from one sample sequenced in a study of T cell repertoires in cytomegalovirus infection. Each CDR3 protein gets one entry after TCRdb re-called the reads with MiXCR. The sample lists about 52,000 distinct CDR3 sequences; 20% to 25% were seen once. Which antigens these TCRs recognize remains unknown. This material consisted of CD8+ T cells from cultured PBMCs, taken from culture after CMV antigen stimulation. These receptors originate from a human donor in good health (CMV status not recorded). Some clones in this sample may be carry-over from other donors' samples.

V and J are TRBV7-8 and TRBJ2-5, with D maybe TRBD2 (5 bases). With 1 base removed from V and 7 bases from J, the gap between germline ends came to 16 bases. Germline lookup yields CDR1 SGHVS and CDR2 FQNEAQ. CDR3 length equals 15 residues. In nucleotides, the CDR3 is TGTGCCAGCAGCTTAGGGTCCTCTACCGCGGGGACCCAGTACTTC. Translating gives CASSLGSSTAGTQYF. Variable domain in full (rest from reference TRBV7-8 and TRBJ2-5): GAGVSQSPRYKVAKRGQDVALRCDPISGHVSLFWYQQALGQGPEFLTYFQNEAQLDKSGLPSDRFFAERPEGSVSTLKIQRTQQEDSAVYLCASSLGSSTAGTQYFGPGTRLLVL.

The rearrangement uses TRBV7-2 and TRBJ2-3; no definite D call. Germline V lookup: CDR1 SGHTA, CDR2 FQGNSA. V was clipped by 5 bases and J by 9 bases, with 12 bases between them. This CDR3 region has 12 residues. The CDR3 protein is CASSQTLGTQYF. The CDR3 DNA sequence: TGTGCCAGCAGCCAGACATTAGGGACGCAGTATTTT. The full variable domain, in which reference TRBV7-2 and TRBJ2-3 provide the parts outside the CDR3, is GAGVSQSPSNKVTEKGKDVELRCDPISGHTALYWYRQSLGQGLEFLIYFQGNSAPDKSGLPSDRFSAERTGGSVSTLTIQRTQQEDSAVYLCASSQTLGTQYFGPGTRLTVL.

This clonotype has more than one count but fewer than ten. The chain joins TRBV11-2 to TRBJ2-1; 10 nucleotides agree with TRBD2. The CDR3 runs to 17 residues. Per the germline V gene, CDR1 is SGHAT and CDR2 is FQNNGV. The ends lost 1 base at V and 5 bases at J; junction bases unmatched: 8. CDR3 residues: CASSLVPLAGDNNEQFF. The CDR3 nucleotides read TGTGCCAGCAGCTTAGTTCCTCTAGCGGGGGATAACAATGAGCAGTTCTTC.

This clonotype showed up just a few times. The chain recombines TRBV5-6 with TRBJ2-5; D gene ambiguous. V dropped 4 bases and J dropped 5 bases, with 15 bases sitting between them. The germline CDR1 and CDR2 sequences are SGHDT and YYEEEE. The CDR3 sequence is 14 residues long. In DNA form, the CDR3 reads TGTGCCAGCAGCCCGGCGAACGCCGGGGAGACCCAGTACTTC. Its protein product is CASSPANAGETQYF.

The rearrangement joins TRBV4-1 to TRBJ1-5; D not resolved. Germline CDR1 and CDR2: MGHRA and YSYEKL. This CDR3 region has 17 residues. V was shortened by 0 bases and J by 0 bases, with 12 bases between the two germline ends. The CDR3, as DNA: TGCGCCAGCAGCCAAGAGGTCAGACCATATAGCAATCAGCCCCAGCATTTT. This translates into CASSQEVRPYSNQPQHF.

The chain joins TRBV7-4 to TRBJ1-5; D is ambiguous. Germline V gene data show CDR1 as SGHVT and CDR2 as SQSDAQ. The V end was cut by 3 bases, the J end by 7 bases, with 10 bases between. The CDR3 runs to 13 residues. The CDR3 spells CASSFGEAQPQHF. CDR3 DNA: TGTGCCAGCAGCTTCGGGGAGGCCCAGCCCCAGCATTTT.

The chain links TRBV6-5 to TRBJ2-3; D may be TRBD2 (6 bases). In germline, CDR1 is MNHEY, CDR2 SVGAGI. V gave up 5 bases and J gave up 4 bases, with 19 bases separating them. This CDR3 region has 16 residues. In DNA form, the CDR3 reads TGTGCCAGCAGTACCGGTCGAGCGGAGGGCTCAGATACGCAGTATTTT. It yields the protein CASSTGRAEGSDTQYF.

In this sample, this clonotype turned up a few times. This rearrangement joins TRBV7-8 to TRBJ2-1; 12 positions match TRBD2. CDR3 length: 15 residues. Germline CDR1 and CDR2: SGHVS and FQNEAQ. V trimming: 5 bases; J trimming: 2 bases; junction bases outside the gene matches: 1. The CDR3 sequence is CASSPSGGAYNEQFF. CDR3 in DNA: TGTGCCAGCAGCCCTAGCGGGGGGGCCTACAATGAGCAGTTCTTC.

This clonotype has just a few counts. The chain combines TRBV4-2 with TRBJ2-7; 10 bases align to TRBD2. CDR1 is LGHNA, CDR2 YNFKEQ, per germline. V was clipped by 0 bases and J by 1 base; unmatched bases: 3. The CDR3 covers 16 residues. CDR3 nucleotides: TGTGCCAGCAGCCAAGATGCTAGCGGGGGTTCCTACGAGCAGTACTTC. Translating gives CASSQDASGGSYEQYF.

About this clonotype itself: Just one base apart from a much larger clone, this may be a read error. The chain is built from TRBV2 and TRBJ2-7; D may be TRBD1 (5 bases). Germline V gene data show CDR1 as SNHLY and CDR2 as FYNNEI. There are 13 residues in the CDR3. The CDR3 nucleotides read TGTGCCCGCAGTCCAGGGTTAAGGTACGAGCAGTACTTC. It codes for CARSPGLRYEQYF.

In its sample, this clonotype was seen many times. The gene calls are TRBV7-6 and TRBJ1-5; no clear D. The CDR3 consists of 13 residues. Between the trimmed V and J ends, which lost 1 base and 4 bases, there was a span of 5 bases. Looked up from germline, CDR1 is SGHVS and CDR2 is FNYEAQ. The CDR3 bases are TGTGCCAGCAGCTTAGGGGCAAATCAGCCCCAGCATTTT. Its translation is CASSLGANQPQHF.

In its sample, this clonotype was seen a few times. The CDR3 region is CASSIEIGRGYNEQFF. The CDR3 DNA reads as TGTGCCAGTAGTATAGAAATCGGCAGGGGGTACAATGAGCAGTTCTTC. V gene TRBV19 combines with J gene TRBJ2-1; 7 nucleotides match TRBD1. The V gene end was trimmed by 0 bases and the J gene end by 4 bases; junction bases not matched to a gene: 6. CDR1 LNHDA and CDR2 SQIVND come from the germline V gene (reference sequence). The CDR3 spans 16 residues.

This clonotype was seen many times. This chain links TRBV7-8 with TRBJ2-3; 8 bases agree with TRBD1. CDR3 length equals 16 residues. The V and J ends lost 6 bases and 1 base, in that order; junction bases with no gene match: 9. Germline-derived CDR1 and CDR2 are SGHVS and FQNEAQ. The DNA for the CDR3 is TGTGCCAGCAGTAGAGTTGGGGGACAGGGCACAGATACGCAGTATTTT. Translated, it gives CASSRVGGQGTDTQYF.

This clonotype was counted a few times. The chain employs TRBV7-3 and TRBJ2-1; 10 positions match TRBD2. CDR1 and CDR2 (germline): SGHTA, FQGTGA. This CDR3 is 16 amino acids long. Trimming took 5 bases from V and 10 from J; bases not matched to a gene: 14. This chain's CDR3 is CASSPISGGAWREQFF. The CDR3 coding sequence is TGTGCCAGCAGCCCCATCAGCGGGGGGGCATGGAGGGAGCAGTTCTTC.

The chain couples TRBV7-2 to TRBJ2-7; 9 nucleotides align to TRBD2. Trimming cost V 3 bases and J 7 bases; bases outside gene matches: 10. The CDR3 has 15 amino acids. CDR1 is SGHTA and CDR2 is FQGNSA in the germline V gene. The CDR3 sequence: CASSFGAGGTPEQYF. CDR3 DNA: TGTGCCAGCAGCTTCGGGGCGGGGGGGACCCCGGAGCAGTACTTC.

This rearrangement joins TRBV6-1 to TRBJ1-1; 9 bases line up with TRBD1. The CDR3 is 14 residues long. Germline V lookup: CDR1 MNHNS, CDR2 SASEGT. Trimming cost V 7 bases and J 5 bases; bases outside gene matches: 8. The CDR3 coding sequence is TGTGCCAGCAACCTACGACAGGGGGTTACTGAAGCTTTCTTT. This encodes CASNLRQGVTEAFF.

The chain has TRBV10-3 and TRBJ2-5, with 10 positions matching TRBD2. The CDR3 is made up of 15 amino acids. The ends lost 4 bases at V and 6 bases at J; junction bases unmatched: 8. Germline V CDR1 and CDR2: ENHRY, SYGVKD. CDR3 DNA sequence: TGTGCCATCAGTGTTACTAGCGGGGACGGCAAGACCCAGTACTTC. Encoded protein: CAISVTSGDGKTQYF.

The J gene is TRBJ2-3, the V gene TRBV4-3, with 12 nucleotides matching TRBD2. V shed 1 base and J 0 bases; nucleotides not matched to a gene: 5. The V gene's germline CDR1 is LGHNA and CDR2 YSLEER. The CDR3 is made up of 18 amino acids. The CDR3 nucleotides read TGCGCCAGCAGCCAAGGGCCTAGCGGGGGGGGAAGCACAGATACGCAGTATTTT. It yields the protein CASSQGPSGGGSTDTQYF.

The V and J genes are TRBV7-2 and TRBJ2-7; the match to TRBD1 covers 9 bases. The trim removed 5 bases at V and 4 bases at J, leaving 6 bases unmatched. The CDR3 is 14 amino acids. Looked up from germline, CDR1 is SGHTA and CDR2 is FQGNSA. The CDR3 DNA sequence: TGTGCCAGCAGCCCCCCGGACAGGGGTTACGAGCAGTACTTC. The encoded protein is CASSPPDRGYEQYF.

J is TRBJ1-1 and V is TRBV12-5; D perhaps matches TRBD1 (6 bases). The CDR3 consists of 17 residues. From germline, CDR1 is LGHNT and CDR2 FRNRAP. Trimming shortened V by 7 bases and J by 0 bases, and 21 bases separated the two germline ends. The CDR3 bases are TGTGCTAGTGCCCTTGGCGGGACAACTAGCTTGAACACTGAAGCTTTCTTT. It yields the protein CASALGGTTSLNTEAFF. Supplemented by reference TRBV12-5 and TRBJ1-1, the full variable domain reads DARVTQTPRHKVTEMGQEVTMRCQPILGHNTVFWYRQTMMQGLELLAYFRNRAPLDDSGMPKDRFSAEMPDATLATLKIQPSEPRDSAVYFCASALGGTTSLNTEAFFGQGTRLTVV.

As concerns this clonotype: A read error may explain this, as a much larger clone is one base away. The rearrangement joins TRBV5-5 to TRBJ2-1; no reliable D call. Germline CDR1 SGHKS, CDR2 YYEKEE (reference sequence). Trimming took 7 bases from V and 7 from J, leaving 15 bases between them. This CDR3 spans 13 amino acids. In DNA, the CDR3 is TGTGCCAGCTGCCTCCGAATGTCGAATGAGCAGTTCTTC. Protein product: CASCLRMSNEQFF.

The chain joins TRBV5-4 to TRBJ1-2; weak D call: TRBD1 (5 bases). The CDR3 sequence is 14 residues long. Trimming took off 2 bases at V and 8 bases at J, with 16 bases between the two ends. The germline V gene encodes CDR1 SGHNT and CDR2 YYREEE (reference sequence). CDR3 in amino acids: CASSLVGTVSGYTF. The CDR3 DNA follows: TGTGCCAGCAGCTTAGTAGGGACCGTGTCGGGCTACACCTTC.

This clonotype was counted between two and nine times. The rearrangement joins TRBV4-1 to TRBJ1-2; TRBD1 matches 7 bases. After removal of 4 bases from V and 2 bases from J, the junction contained 1 base not matched to a gene. The CDR3 is 13 amino acids. CDR1 and CDR2 from the germline V gene are MGHRA and YSYEKL. The CDR3 DNA follows: TGCGCCAGCAGCCCACAGGGGAACTATGGCTACACCTTC. As protein: CASSPQGNYGYTF.

The J gene is TRBJ2-1, the V gene TRBV5-1, with TRBD2 identical over 14 bases. The length of the CDR3 is 16 residues. The ends lost 5 bases at V and 5 bases at J; junction bases unmatched: 6. Germline CDR1 and CDR2: SGHRS and YFSETQ. CDR3 sequence: CASSPGLAGVDNEQFF. The CDR3 nucleotides are TGCGCCAGCAGTCCGGGACTAGCGGGAGTAGACAATGAGCAGTTCTTC. Drawing the rest from reference TRBV5-1 and TRBJ2-1, the complete variable domain is KAGVTQTPRYLIKTRGQQVTLSCSPISGHRSVSWYQQTPGQGLQFLFEYFSETQRNKGNFPGRFSGRQFSNSRSEMNVSTLELGDSALYLCASSPGLAGVDNEQFFGPGTRLTVL.

V and J are TRBV7-6 and TRBJ2-1, with D uncertain. V was cut by 1 base and J by 1 base, with 5 bases left in between. This CDR3 has 14 residues. In germline, CDR1 is SGHVS, CDR2 FNYEAQ. Written as DNA, the CDR3 is TGTGCCAGCAGCTTAGGTCAATCCTACAATGAGCAGTTCTTC. Translated: CASSLGQSYNEQFF.

The rearrangement uses TRBV7-8 and TRBJ2-1; the match to TRBD2 covers 12 bases. CDR1 and CDR2 (germline): SGHVS, FQNEAQ. J lost 5 bases, V lost 5 bases, and 10 bases had no gene match. There are 17 residues in the CDR3. The CDR3 spells CASSRFRRTSGDNEQFF. The CDR3 DNA is TGTGCCAGCAGCCGGTTTCGACGGACTAGCGGGGACAATGAGCAGTTCTTC.

The V gene is TRBV7-3, the J gene TRBJ2-1; D is uncertain. The CDR3 is 12 residues long. V lost 6 bases to trimming and J lost 7 bases, with 10 bases between them. CDR1 is SGHTA, CDR2 FQGTGA, per germline. CDR3 coding DNA: TGTGCCAGCAGTTCGCCCGCGAATGAGCAGTTCTTC. As protein: CASSSPANEQFF.

J is TRBJ2-3 and V is TRBV30, with D unclear. Per the germline V gene, CDR1 is GTSNPN and CDR2 is SVGIG (reference sequence). The CDR3 loop spans 13 amino acids. Trimming pared 2 bases from V and 0 bases from J, leaving 6 bases between. CDR3: CAWSRQSTDTQYF. The CDR3 DNA reads as TGTGCCTGGAGTAGGCAAAGCACAGATACGCAGTATTTT.

This clonotype occurred many times. CDR3 nucleotides: TGTGCCAGCAGCTTAGCGAGCTCCTACGAGCAGTACTTC. Its translation: CASSLASSYEQYF. This chain connects TRBV7-2 to TRBJ2-7; D unresolved. Germline lookup yields CDR1 SGHTA and CDR2 FQGNSA. V lost 0 bases, J lost 0 bases, and 3 bases lay in between. This CDR3 has 13 amino acids.

The chain carries TRBV27 and TRBJ1-5; D not resolved. The CDR3 has 15 amino acids. Trimming removed 3 bases at V and 0 bases at J, with 9 bases between. Germline-derived CDR1 and CDR2 are MNHEY and SMNVEV (reference sequence). DNA for the CDR3: TGTGCCAGCAGTTTCAGAGGGTATAGCAATCAGCCCCAGCATTTT. It specifies CASSFRGYSNQPQHF.

V gene TRBV7-8 combines with J gene TRBJ1-6, with D tentatively TRBD1 (5 bases). Between the trimmed V and J ends, which lost 3 bases and 0 bases, there was a span of 15 bases. Germline loops: CDR1 SGHVS, CDR2 FQNEAQ. The CDR3 sequence is 18 residues long. As DNA, the CDR3 is TGTGCCAGCAGCTTCCAGGGATCCCGGAGCTCCTATAATTCACCCCTCCACTTT. This gives the protein CASSFQGSRSSYNSPLHF.

This clonotype was recorded a few times. This CDR3 is CASSVNRGPLQTLKTQYF. Here the CDR3 DNA reads TGTGCCAGCAGCGTCAACAGGGGGCCACTACAGACCTTGAAGACCCAGTACTTC. The chain is built from TRBV7-2 and TRBJ2-5, with 9 nucleotides matching TRBD1. This CDR3 is 18 amino acids long. Germline V gives CDR1 SGHTA, CDR2 FQGNSA. The J segment lost 6 bases and the V segment lost 5 bases, leaving 19 bases of the junction unmatched.